This T cell receptor (beta chain) derives from a study of cytomegalovirus exposure and HLA in healthy donors. About the study: The 90 to 150 validation repertoires used a platform that matched the one used for the roughly 650 first-cohort repertoires, as a later analysis reported. Findings of the study overall: The tendency of first-cohort TCR clusters to co-occur in the 90 to 150 validation repertoires was the finding of a later analysis.

The CDR3 consists of 13 residues. V dropped 6 bases and J dropped 3; count of bases not matched to a gene: 2. Germline V CDR1 and CDR2: ENHRY, SYGVKD. Of note for this clone: Antigen: not known.

Some clones are missing from TCRdb's copy, which holds only in-frame ones; the method was immunoSEQ multiplex PCR. Of roughly 150,000 clones detected, 80% to 85% appear once; the ten largest clones hold about a tenth. The sequence was obtained from a man under 40 in good health and CMV-seropositive. The J gene is TRBJ2-5, the V gene TRBV10-3, with 9 positions matching TRBD1. The specimen sequenced was PBMCs. The DNA for the CDR3 is TGTGCCATCAGGGGACAGGGAGAAGAGACCCAGTACTTC. Its protein product is CAIRGQGEETQYF.